This T cell receptor beta chain was sequenced in a study of blood T cell repertoires in COVID-19. Across the study: Spain, Italy and the United States supplied samples that represented acute and convalescent COVID-19. T cells, B-cell-depleted T cells, or PBMCs provided the cDNA or gDNA that served as material.

This CDR3 spans 14 amino acids. CDR1 and CDR2 from the germline V gene are SQVTM and ANQGSEA. V shed 2 bases, J shed 3 bases, and the junction held 6 bases outside the gene matches. The authors' processing: Amplification of reference gene primers provided the estimated nucleated cell counts. Only in-frame clones appear in the TCRdb table, and some are missing; sequencing was by immunoSEQ multiplex PCR. Clone size and the V and J calls come from that table; the DNA yielded D and trimming. Among around 40,000 clones listed, just under 95% were seen once. V gene TRBV29-1 combines with J gene TRBJ1-1; 7 nucleotides align to TRBD1. The receptor comes from a human donor with active COVID-19. The donor label of this sample is uncertain. Material for sequencing was peripheral blood. The CDR3, as DNA: TGCAGCGTTGAACCGACAGGGTCATACACTGAAGCTTTCTTT. This translates into CSVEPTGSYTEAFF. Filled out from reference TRBV29-1 and TRBJ1-1, the complete variable domain reads SAVISQKPSRDICQRGTSLTIQCQVDSQVTMMFWYRQQPGQSLTLIATANQGSEATYESGFVIDKFPISRPNLTFSTLTVSNMSPEDSSIYLCSVEPTGSYTEAFFGQGTRLTVV.